These T cell receptor beta chains were read from a single sample in a study of blood T cell repertoires in COVID-19. Assay used: immunoSEQ multiplex PCR; TCRdb lists only in-frame clones, some missing. Of some 200,000 clones listed, roughly four fifths are singletons. The sample taken for sequencing was peripheral blood. These receptors came from a man aged 25 to 40 with active or convalescent COVID-19. The CDR3 runs from the conserved cysteine through the conserved F or W. D genes are given only for firm matches. Clone sizes are given selectively: once, few, many, or a class where the clone is expanded.

size: .; D: .; V: TRBV18; J: TRBJ1-3; CDR3: CASSPTTFSSGNTIYF; DNA: TGTGCCAGCTCACCAACGACATTTTCCTCTGGAAACACCATATATTTT
size: .; D: TRBD1; V: TRBV6-2/TRBV6-3; J: TRBJ1-2; CDR3: CASSREGQGALGYTF; DNA: TGTGCCAGCAGCCGCGAGGGACAGGGGGCTCTCGGCTACACCTTC
size: .; D: .; V: TRBV4-3; J: TRBJ2-5; CDR3: CASSQGSTYQETQYF; DNA: TGCGCCAGCAGCCAGGGGAGTACGTACCAAGAGACCCAGTACTTC
size: .; D: TRBD1; V: TRBV11-2; J: TRBJ1-2; CDR3: CASTPGQNYGYTF; DNA: TGTGCCAGCACACCGGGACAGAACTATGGCTACACCTTC
size: .; D: .; V: TRBV28; J: TRBJ1-2; CDR3: CASSSGQNYGYTF; DNA: TGTGCCAGCAGTTCAGGTCAAAACTATGGCTACACCTTC
size: .; D: .; V: TRBV6-1; J: TRBJ1-2; CDR3: CASSDGQGYGYTF; DNA: TGTGCCAGCAGTGACGGGCAGGGCTATGGCTACACCTTC
size: .; D: .; V: TRBV9; J: TRBJ1-2; CDR3: CASSVGQSSNYGYTF; DNA: TGTGCCAGCAGCGTCGGACAGAGTTCTAACTATGGCTACACCTTC
size: .; D: TRBD2; V: TRBV7-7; J: TRBJ2-2; CDR3: CASSLAGLANTGELFF; DNA: TGTGCTAGCAGCTTAGCGGGACTAGCGAACACCGGGGAGCTGTTTTTT
size: once; D: TRBD1; V: TRBV6-5; J: TRBJ2-1; CDR3: CASRKTGENEQFF; DNA: TGTGCCAGCAGGAAAACAGGGGAGAATGAGCAGTTCTTC
size: .; D: .; V: TRBV5-5; J: TRBJ1-1; CDR3: CASSLRRQALNTEAFF; DNA: TGTGCCAGCAGCTTACGACGGCAGGCCCTGAACACTGAAGCTTTCTTT
size: .; D: TRBD1; V: TRBV19; J: TRBJ2-2; CDR3: CASSPGTGGTGELFF; DNA: TGTGCCAGTAGTCCAGGGACAGGGGGCACCGGGGAGCTGTTTTTT
size: .; D: .; V: TRBV29-1; J: TRBJ2-4; CDR3: CSVRQGQNIQYF; DNA: TGCAGCGTTCGGCAGGGCCAAAACATTCAGTACTTC
size: .; D: .; V: TRBV3-1/TRBV3-2; J: TRBJ2-1; CDR3: CASSQAVASYNEQFF; DNA: TGTGCCAGCAGCCAAGCAGTTGCCTCCTACAATGAGCAGTTCTTC
size: once; D: .; V: TRBV24-1; J: TRBJ1-5; CDR3: CATSDDRWNQPQHF; DNA: TGTGCCACCAGTGACGACAGGTGGAATCAGCCCCAGCATTTT
size: .; D: .; V: TRBV24-1; J: TRBJ2-3; CDR3: CATSDSTSTDTQYF; DNA: TGTGCCACCAGTGATTCTACTAGCACAGATACGCAGTATTTT
size: .; D: .; V: TRBV19; J: TRBJ1-3; CDR3: CASVPTAPSRGNTIYF; DNA: TGTGCCAGTGTGCCGACAGCCCCGTCCCGAGGAAACACCATATATTTT
size: .; D: TRBD1; V: TRBV2; J: TRBJ2-5; CDR3: CASSEAGTGGLKTQYF; DNA: TGTGCCAGCAGTGAAGCCGGGACAGGGGGCTTGAAGACCCAGTACTTC
size: .; D: .; V: TRBV10-1; J: TRBJ1-6; CDR3: CAVDRGTGSPLHF; DNA: TGCGCCGTGGATAGGGGGACCGGATCACCCCTCCACTTT
size: .; D: TRBD1; V: TRBV6-1; J: TRBJ2-5; CDR3: CASSESRTGVRQETQYF; DNA: TGTGCCAGCAGTGAAAGTAGGACAGGGGTTCGACAAGAGACCCAGTACTTC
size: .; D: TRBD1; V: TRBV5-1; J: TRBJ1-1; CDR3: CASMNRTGPTEAFF; DNA: TGCGCCAGCATGAATCGGACAGGACCCACTGAAGCTTTCTTT
size: .; D: TRBD1; V: TRBV7-9; J: TRBJ1-2; CDR3: CASSSDRGRPDYGYTF; DNA: TGTGCCAGCAGCTCAGACAGGGGGCGCCCCGACTATGGCTACACCTTC
size: .; D: .; V: TRBV6-5; J: TRBJ2-7; CDR3: CASSYSGGFSSYEQYF; DNA: TGTGCCAGCAGTTACTCCGGCGGGTTTAGCTCCTACGAGCAGTACTTC
size: .; D: TRBD1; V: TRBV3-1/TRBV3-2; J: TRBJ1-1; CDR3: CASSQDFRTGDLNTEAFF; DNA: TGTGCCAGCAGTCAAGATTTCCGGACAGGGGACCTGAACACTGAAGCTTTCTTT
size: .; D: TRBD1; V: TRBV11-3; J: TRBJ2-5; CDR3: CASRKSWPGTAQETQYF; DNA: TGTGCCAGCAGGAAATCCTGGCCCGGGACAGCCCAAGAGACCCAGTACTTC
size: few; D: .; V: TRBV7-2; J: TRBJ1-1; CDR3: CASSSQGNTEAFF; DNA: TGTGCCAGCAGCTCACAGGGGAACACTGAAGCTTTCTTT
size: .; D: .; V: TRBV20-1; J: TRBJ1-1; CDR3: CSASWGVTEAFF; DNA: TGCAGTGCTAGTTGGGGGGTCACTGAAGCTTTCTTT
size: .; D: .; V: TRBV11-3; J: TRBJ1-6; CDR3: CASSPPELQGISPLHF; DNA: TGTGCCAGCAGCCCCCCAGAGTTGCAGGGAATTTCACCCCTCCACTTT
size: .; D: .; V: TRBV6-1; J: TRBJ2-5; CDR3: CASSEGLGDETQYF; DNA: TGTGCCAGCAGTGAGGGATTGGGAGACGAGACCCAGTACTTC
size: .; D: .; V: TRBV7-2; J: TRBJ1-4; CDR3: CASSLSFYDEKLFF; DNA: TGTGCCAGCAGCTTATCCTTCTACGATGAAAAACTGTTTTTT
size: .; D: .; V: TRBV6-6; J: TRBJ2-1; CDR3: CASSLVREQFF; DNA: TGTGCCAGCAGTTTGGTACGGGAGCAGTTCTTC
size: .; D: .; V: TRBV6-1; J: TRBJ2-7; CDR3: CASSDNGGGEQYF; DNA: TGTGCCAGCAGTGACAACGGGGGTGGCGAGCAGTACTTC
size: .; D: .; V: TRBV20-1; J: TRBJ2-3; CDR3: CSTESRDTQYF; DNA: TGCAGTACAGAGTCCAGAGATACGCAGTATTTT
size: .; D: .; V: TRBV5-4; J: TRBJ1-1; CDR3: CASSLFERRYTEAFF; DNA: TGTGCCAGCAGCTTGTTTGAACGGAGGTACACTGAAGCTTTCTTT
size: .; D: .; V: TRBV12-5; J: TRBJ2-1; CDR3: CASGPAGHNEQFF; DNA: TGTGCTAGTGGTCCCGCGGGGCACAATGAGCAGTTCTTC
size: .; D: .; V: TRBV4-3; J: TRBJ2-1; CDR3: CASSPGGSVYNEQFF; DNA: TGCGCCAGCAGCCCAGGGGGGTCAGTTTACAATGAGCAGTTCTTC
size: .; D: TRBD1; V: TRBV7-6; J: TRBJ1-6; CDR3: CASSLRRDSLNSPLHF; DNA: TGTGCCAGCAGCTTACGCCGGGACAGCCTTAATTCACCCCTCCACTTT
size: .; D: TRBD2; V: TRBV19; J: TRBJ2-7; CDR3: CASSALLADLGEQYF; DNA: TGTGCCAGTAGTGCCTTACTAGCGGACCTGGGGGAGCAGTACTTC
size: .; D: .; V: TRBV30; J: TRBJ1-6; CDR3: CAWSVGQGTPLHF; DNA: TGTGCCTGGAGTGTAGGGCAGGGGACACCCCTCCACTTT
size: .; D: .; V: TRBV7-3; J: TRBJ2-6; CDR3: CASSPSAGANVLTF; DNA: TGTGCCAGCAGCCCGAGCGCTGGGGCCAACGTCCTGACTTTC
size: .; D: .; V: TRBV4-2; J: TRBJ2-7; CDR3: CASSQDLGGGVYEQYF; DNA: TGTGCCAGCAGCCAAGATTTGGGAGGCGGTGTTTACGAGCAGTACTTC
size: few; D: TRBD2; V: TRBV29-1; J: TRBJ2-7; CDR3: CSVDDMGGGYEQYF; DNA: TGCAGCGTTGATGATATGGGCGGGGGCTACGAGCAGTACTTC
size: .; D: TRBD1; V: TRBV3-1/TRBV3-2; J: TRBJ1-5; CDR3: CASSQDRQGSKPQHF; DNA: TGTGCCAGCAGCCAAGACCGACAGGGGAGTAAGCCCCAGCATTTT
size: once; D: TRBD1; V: TRBV25-1; J: TRBJ1-4; CDR3: CASSSRGLGLFF; DNA: TGTGCCAGCAGTTCCAGGGGGCTGGGTCTGTTTTTT
size: once; D: TRBD1; V: TRBV24-1; J: TRBJ1-5; CDR3: CAELDRGLHF; DNA: TGTGCGGAGTTGGACAGGGGCTTGCATTTT
size: .; D: TRBD1; V: TRBV19; J: TRBJ1-6; CDR3: CASSVTGRSGNSPLHF; DNA: TGTGCCAGTTCCGTGACAGGGCGTAGTGGAAATTCACCCCTCCACTTT
size: .; D: TRBD1; V: TRBV4-3; J: TRBJ1-2; CDR3: CASSQEGSGQSHYGYTF; DNA: TGCGCCAGCAGCCAAGAGGGATCGGGACAGTCCCACTATGGCTACACCTTC
size: .; D: .; V: TRBV28; J: TRBJ2-1; CDR3: CASSLITVTYNEQFF; DNA: TGTGCCAGCAGTTTGATAACAGTGACCTACAATGAGCAGTTCTTC
size: .; D: .; V: TRBV9; J: TRBJ1-1; CDR3: CASSVEAHLENTEAFF; DNA: TGTGCCAGCAGCGTGGAGGCCCACCTTGAGAACACTGAAGCTTTCTTT
size: .; D: .; V: TRBV5-1; J: TRBJ2-7; CDR3: CASSLVVGGAEQYF; DNA: TGCGCCAGCAGCTTGGTAGTAGGGGGAGCTGAGCAGTACTTC
size: .; D: TRBD1; V: TRBV4-1; J: TRBJ1-5; CDR3: CASSQERQGAGQPQHF; DNA: TGCGCCAGCAGCCAAGAGAGGCAGGGGGCTGGTCAGCCCCAGCATTTT
size: once; D: .; V: TRBV28; J: TRBJ1-6; CDR3: CASSGPGNSPLHF; DNA: TGTGCCAGCTCCGGGCCAGGGAATTCACCCCTCCACTTT
size: .; D: TRBD2; V: TRBV5-1; J: TRBJ2-1; CDR3: CASSTGLAGVSYLYNEQFF; DNA: TGCGCCAGCAGCACGGGACTAGCGGGAGTATCGTACTTGTACAATGAGCAGTTCTTC
size: .; D: .; V: TRBV6-5; J: TRBJ1-2; CDR3: CASSYKGVGYGYTF; DNA: TGTGCCAGCAGTTACAAGGGGGTCGGCTATGGCTACACCTTC
size: .; D: .; V: TRBV12-5; J: TRBJ2-5; CDR3: CASGLDSGQGAETQYF; DNA: TGTGCTAGTGGTTTGGACTCAGGTCAGGGCGCGGAGACCCAGTACTTC
size: .; D: TRBD2; V: TRBV9; J: TRBJ2-3; CDR3: CASSGGLAGGGDTQYF; DNA: TGTGCCAGCAGCGGGGGACTAGCGGGAGGAGGAGATACGCAGTATTTT
size: .; D: TRBD2; V: TRBV28; J: TRBJ2-7; CDR3: CASSLPLAGGPVYEQYF; DNA: TGTGCCAGCAGTTTACCACTAGCGGGAGGCCCTGTATACGAGCAGTACTTC
size: .; D: .; V: TRBV10-1; J: TRBJ2-1; CDR3: CASSESRQPSSYNEQFF; DNA: TGCGCCAGCAGTGAGTCGCGGCAACCAAGCTCCTACAATGAGCAGTTCTTC
size: .; D: .; V: TRBV7-2; J: TRBJ2-3; CDR3: CASSLGGDSTDTQYF; DNA: TGTGCCAGCAGCTTAGGCGGGGACAGCACAGATACGCAGTATTTT
size: once; D: .; V: TRBV15; J: TRBJ1-6; CDR3: CATSRDGQYNSPLHF; DNA: TGTGCCACCAGCAGAGATGGTCAGTACAATTCACCCCTCCACTTT
size: .; D: TRBD1; V: TRBV7-2; J: TRBJ1-4; CDR3: CASSLLTGGGEKLFF; DNA: TGTGCCAGCAGCCTCTTGACAGGGGGCGGTGAAAAACTGTTTTTT